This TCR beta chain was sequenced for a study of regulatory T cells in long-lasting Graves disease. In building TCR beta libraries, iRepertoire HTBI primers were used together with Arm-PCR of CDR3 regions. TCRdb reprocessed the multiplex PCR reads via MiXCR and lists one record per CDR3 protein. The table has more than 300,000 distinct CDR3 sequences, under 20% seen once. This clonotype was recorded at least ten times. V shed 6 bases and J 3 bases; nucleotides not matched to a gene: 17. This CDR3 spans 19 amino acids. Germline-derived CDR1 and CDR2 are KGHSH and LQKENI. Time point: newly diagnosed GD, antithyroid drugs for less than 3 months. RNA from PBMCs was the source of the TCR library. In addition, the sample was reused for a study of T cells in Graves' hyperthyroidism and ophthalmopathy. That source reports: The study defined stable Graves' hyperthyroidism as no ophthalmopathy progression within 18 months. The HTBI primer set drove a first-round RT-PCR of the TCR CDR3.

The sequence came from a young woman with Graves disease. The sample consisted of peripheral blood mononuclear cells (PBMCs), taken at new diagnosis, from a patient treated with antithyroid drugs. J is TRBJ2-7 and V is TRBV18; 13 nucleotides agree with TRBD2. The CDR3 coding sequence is TGTGCCAGCTCCCAAAATTTCGGGACTAGCGGGATTTGGGGCTACGAGCAGTACTTC. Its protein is CASSQNFGTSGIWGYEQYF.